This note documents a single T cell receptor beta chain sequence. The antigen this receptor binds is unknown. No much larger clone exists at a distance of one base, and base qualities are not known. Instrument on record: Illumina HiSeq 1500. TCRdb ran its own pipeline on the public reads, namely fastp trimming at Q25 and MiXCR clone calling, and kept in-frame beta chains. Rows are combined by CDR3 protein, so each entry shows the most common genes and DNA. The sample records 630,000 or so distinct CDR3 sequences, 24% of which are singletons. The ten largest clones capture less than 9.5% of the sample. This sample stems from a study of T cell repertoires in cytomegalovirus infection (dated by TCRdb to the late 2010s). Background for the entire study: Because public TCR beta signatures pointed to carriage of CMV infection together with the matching HLA type, the HLA type of each donor mattered for the analysis.

Overall study outcomes, separate from this receptor: The ex vivo response was dominated by HLA-C-restricted CMV-specific TCR beta clonotypes, which also provided the single most frequent clonotype in two of eight donors. Cumulative frequency of public TCR beta family members discriminated carriers of CMV infection plus the relevant HLA type in this cohort and an independent 352-donor cohort.

The TCR was taken from a human donor in good health (CMV status not recorded). Some clones in this sample may be carry-over from other donors' samples. The source material was CD8+ T cells from PBMCs.

The DNA sequence is TGTGCCAGCAGTTGGGGGACTGGGGGCACTGAAGCTTTCTTT. It is translated as CASSWGTGGTEAFF. The rearranged segments are TRBV6-2 or TRBV6-3 and TRBJ1-1; the D region possibly corresponds to TRBD1 (5 bases align). Trimming at the junction amounts to 4 bases on V and 4 bases on J, and the germline ends lie 13 bases apart. The CDR3 measures 14 amino acids from cysteine to phenylalanine. The retained sequence is limited to the CDR3, 42 bases, with the frame set at the first base. CDR1 and CDR2 (MNHEY, SVGEGT) derive from the germline V gene.